A selection of T cell receptor beta chains follows, all from one sample in a study of molecular identifiers for immune sequencing clone quantification. A single record per CDR3 protein comes from TCRdb applying MiXCR to the PCR reads. The sample contains approximately 63,000 distinct CDR3 sequences, about 20% of which appear only once. The sequenced sample consisted of naive CD8+ T cells from blood, with Jurkat cell RNA spiked in. The source of these receptors is a human donor in good health. Some libraries in this study had Jurkat cell RNA spiked in. Both conserved end residues are part of each CDR3. The D gene is left open where the match is weak. Some rows have no size entry. The others give once, few or many, or a class for an expanded clone.

>NA|TRBD1|TRBV7-9|TRBJ1-5
TGTGCCGGCAGCTTAGGACAGGGGGATCAGCCCCAGCATTTT
CAGSLGQGDQPQHF
>many|NA|TRBV7-9|TRBJ2-1
TGTGCCAGCAGCTTAGAAATTGGGGTTTCCAAGCAGTTCTTC
CASSLEIGVSKQFF
>many|TRBD2|TRBV27|TRBJ2-5
TGTGCCAGCAGTCCCGGGCTAGCGGAAGAGACCCAGTACTTC
CASSPGLAEETQYF
>few|TRBD1|TRBV14|TRBJ2-7
TGTGCCAGCAGCCAAGGAGACAGGGTGTACTACGAGCAGCACTTC
CASSQGDRVYYEQHF
>many|NA|TRBV4-1|TRBJ1-5
TGCGCCAGCAGCGGACCAACGACAGGCCCTTTCCAGCCCCAGCATTTT
CASSGPTTGPFQPQHF
>NA|NA|TRBV20-1|TRBJ2-4
TGCAGTGCTACCCCATACGGACCGGACTTAGCCAAAAACATTCAGTACTTC
CSATPYGPDLAKNIQYF
>NA|NA|TRBV4-1|TRBJ2-7
TGCGCCAGCAGCCACAGGGGGGCGGGATACGAGCAGTACTTC
CASSHRGAGYEQYF
>NA|NA|TRBV6-6|TRBJ2-1
TGTGCCAGCAGTTTAGCGGAGAGCTCCTACAATGAGCAGTTCTTC
CASSLAESSYNEQFF
>many|TRBD1|TRBV4-3|TRBJ2-7
TGCGCCAGCAGCCAAGGGGCAGGGGGCTCCTACGAGCAGTACTTC
CASSQGAGGSYEQYF
>many|TRBD1|TRBV27|TRBJ2-3
TGTGCCAGCAGTTTAATACTCCCGGGACAGGGCCCAGATACGCAGTATTTT
CASSLILPGQGPDTQYF
>many|NA|TRBV4-1|TRBJ2-6
TGCGCCAGCAGCCAAGTCTACAGTGGGTTGGCGGCCAACGTCCTGACTTTC
CASSQVYSGLAANVLTF
>many|TRBD1|TRBV27|TRBJ2-7
TGTGCCAGCAGTTCCCCGGGACAGGGGCTCTACGAGCAGTACTTC
CASSSPGQGLYEQYF
>many|TRBD2|TRBV7-9|TRBJ2-2
TGTGCCAGCAGCTCCTCTAGCGGGAGTCCGTCCGGGGAGCTGTTTTTT
CASSSSSGSPSGELFF
>many|NA|TRBV4-1|TRBJ2-7
TGCGCCAGCAGCCAAGGGTGGACGAGCTACGAGCAGTACTTC
CASSQGWTSYEQYF